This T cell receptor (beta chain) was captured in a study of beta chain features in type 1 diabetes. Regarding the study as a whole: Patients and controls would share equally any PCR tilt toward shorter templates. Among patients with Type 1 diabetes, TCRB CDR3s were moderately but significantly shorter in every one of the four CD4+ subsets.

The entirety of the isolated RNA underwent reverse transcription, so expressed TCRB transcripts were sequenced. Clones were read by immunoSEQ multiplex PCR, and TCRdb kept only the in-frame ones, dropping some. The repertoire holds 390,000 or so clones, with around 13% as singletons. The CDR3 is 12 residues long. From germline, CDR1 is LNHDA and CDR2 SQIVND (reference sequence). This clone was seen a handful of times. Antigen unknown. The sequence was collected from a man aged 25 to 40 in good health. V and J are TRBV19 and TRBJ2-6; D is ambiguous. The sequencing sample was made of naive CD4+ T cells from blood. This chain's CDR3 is CAASAGANVLTF. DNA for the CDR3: TGTGCGGCGTCGGCCGGGGCCAACGTCCTGACTTTC.